The 5 T cell receptor beta chains listed next were all sequenced from one sample in a study of T-cell memory formation after mild COVID-19. TCRdb passed the 5' RACE reads through MiXCR, listing each CDR3 protein once. The table records roughly 350,000 distinct CDR3 sequences, 20% to 25% of them present only once. Source material: PBMCs or a T cell subset sorted from them (not recorded which). These TCRs come from an adult woman who had mild COVID-19 (a few samples of this study predate the infection). Cell type and time point are not known.

This clonotype was recorded only once. The gene calls are TRBV24-1 and TRBJ2-2, with 8 bases matching TRBD2. There are 14 residues in the CDR3. Germline lookup yields CDR1 KGHDR and CDR2 SFDVKD. The ends lost 9 bases at V and 3 bases at J; junction bases unmatched: 5. CDR3: CATGTGGDTGELFF. The CDR3 region has the DNA TGTGCCACCGGGACGGGAGGGGACACCGGGGAGCTGTTTTTT.

The rearrangement links TRBV9 to TRBJ2-1, with TRBD2 as a possible D gene (5 bases). This CDR3 has 15 amino acids. V shed 0 bases and J shed 3 bases, with 10 bases lying between them. Germline V gene lookup returns CDR1 SGDLS and CDR2 YYNGEE. The CDR3 nucleotides are TGTGCCAGCAGCGTAGACCTAGCAGTCTACAATGAGCAGTTCTTC. Its translation is CASSVDLAVYNEQFF.

Here the CDR3 reads CASSGQTYEQYF. DNA of the CDR3: TGTGCCAGTTCCGGGCAGACCTACGAGCAGTACTTC. The V call is TRBV19, the J call TRBJ2-7; D not resolved. In germline, CDR1 is LNHDA, CDR2 SQIVND (reference sequence). Trimming cost V 8 bases and J 2 bases, with 10 bases left between them. The CDR3 has 12 residues.

CDR3 residues: CASSFPWGPGELFF. CDR3 in DNA: TGTGCCAGCAGCTTTCCTTGGGGACCCGGGGAGCTGTTTTTT. The V and J genes are TRBV7-9 and TRBJ2-2; D tentatively reads TRBD1 or TRBD2 (5 bases each). The V end lost 3 bases, the J end lost 6 bases, and 11 bases lay between the germline ends. Germline-derived CDR1 and CDR2 are SEHNR and FQNEAQ (reference sequence). This CDR3 region has 14 residues.

The V and J genes are TRBV6-5 and TRBJ2-3; perhaps TRBD2 as D (6 bases). This CDR3 spans 14 amino acids. The V end was cut by 2 bases, the J end by 2 bases, with 8 bases between. Per germline, CDR1 MNHEY and CDR2 SVGAGI. The CDR3: CASSYRRATDTQYF. The CDR3 DNA reads as TGTGCCAGCAGTTACCGGAGGGCCACAGATACGCAGTATTTT.